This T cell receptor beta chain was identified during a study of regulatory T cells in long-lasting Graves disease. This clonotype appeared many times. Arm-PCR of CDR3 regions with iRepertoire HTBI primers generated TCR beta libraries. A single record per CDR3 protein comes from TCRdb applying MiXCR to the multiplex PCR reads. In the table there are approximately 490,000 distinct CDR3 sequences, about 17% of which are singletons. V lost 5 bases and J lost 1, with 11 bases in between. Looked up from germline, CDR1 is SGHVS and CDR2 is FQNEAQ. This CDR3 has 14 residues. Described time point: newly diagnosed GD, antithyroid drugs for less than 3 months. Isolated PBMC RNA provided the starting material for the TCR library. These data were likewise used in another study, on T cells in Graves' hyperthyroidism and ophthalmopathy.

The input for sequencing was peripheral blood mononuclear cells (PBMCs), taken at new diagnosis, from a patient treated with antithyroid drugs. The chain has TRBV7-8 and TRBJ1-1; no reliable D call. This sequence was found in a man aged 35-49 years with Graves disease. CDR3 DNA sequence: TGTGCCAGCAGCCCTACGGCGAGGAACACTGAAGCTTTCTTT. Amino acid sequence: CASSPTARNTEAFF. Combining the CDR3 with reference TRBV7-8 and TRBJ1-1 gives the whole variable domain GAGVSQSPRYKVAKRGQDVALRCDPISGHVSLFWYQQALGQGPEFLTYFQNEAQLDKSGLPSDRFFAERPEGSVSTLKIQRTQQEDSAVYLCASSPTARNTEAFFGQGTRLTVV.